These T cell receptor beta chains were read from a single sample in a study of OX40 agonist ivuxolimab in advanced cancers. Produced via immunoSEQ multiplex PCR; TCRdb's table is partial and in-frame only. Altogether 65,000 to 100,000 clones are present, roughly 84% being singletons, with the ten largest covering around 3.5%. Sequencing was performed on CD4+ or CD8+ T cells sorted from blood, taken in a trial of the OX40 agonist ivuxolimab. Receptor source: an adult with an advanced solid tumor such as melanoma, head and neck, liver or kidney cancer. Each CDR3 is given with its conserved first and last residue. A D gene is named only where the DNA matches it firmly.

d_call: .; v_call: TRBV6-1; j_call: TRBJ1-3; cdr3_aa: CASSVQPSSGNTIYF; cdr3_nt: TGTGCCAGCAGTGTACAGCCCAGCTCTGGAAACACCATATATTTT
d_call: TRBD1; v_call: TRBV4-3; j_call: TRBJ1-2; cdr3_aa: CASSRLQGADYGYTF; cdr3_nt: TGCGCCAGCAGCCGCCTACAGGGGGCAGACTATGGCTACACCTTC
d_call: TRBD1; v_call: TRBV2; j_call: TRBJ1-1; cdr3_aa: CASSRNRGNTEAFF; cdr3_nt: TGTGCCAGCAGTAGAAACAGGGGAAACACTGAAGCTTTCTTT
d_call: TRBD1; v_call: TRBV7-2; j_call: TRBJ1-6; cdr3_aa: CASSSQSGTANSPLHF; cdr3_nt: TGTGCCAGCAGCTCACAATCCGGGACAGCTAATTCACCCCTCCACTTT
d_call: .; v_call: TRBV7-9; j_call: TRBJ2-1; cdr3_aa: CASSLTLAYNEQFF; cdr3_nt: TGTGCCAGCAGCCTCACCCTAGCGTACAATGAGCAGTTCTTC
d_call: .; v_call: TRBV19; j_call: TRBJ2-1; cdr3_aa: CASSPTLFYEQFF; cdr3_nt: TGTGCCAGTAGTCCCACCCTCTTCTATGAGCAGTTCTTC
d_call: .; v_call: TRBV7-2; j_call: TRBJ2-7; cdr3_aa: CASSLIPEGPYEQYF; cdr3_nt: TGTGCCAGCAGCTTAATCCCGGAAGGGCCCTACGAGCAGTACTTC
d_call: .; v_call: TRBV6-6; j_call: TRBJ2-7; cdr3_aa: CASGNTYEQYF; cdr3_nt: TGTGCCAGCGGGAATACCTACGAGCAGTACTTC
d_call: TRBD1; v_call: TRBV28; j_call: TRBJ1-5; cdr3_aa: CASSSGQGSNQPQHF; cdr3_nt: TGTGCCAGCAGTTCGGGACAGGGGAGCAATCAGCCCCAGCATTTT
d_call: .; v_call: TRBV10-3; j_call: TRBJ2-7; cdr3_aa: CAISVRGLEQYF; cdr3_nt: TGTGCCATCAGTGTCCGGGGCTTGGAGCAGTACTTC
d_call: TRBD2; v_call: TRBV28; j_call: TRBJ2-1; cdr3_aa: CASNGENGRGEDEQFF; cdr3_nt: TGTGCCAGCAATGGAGAAAACGGGAGGGGCGAGGATGAGCAGTTCTTC
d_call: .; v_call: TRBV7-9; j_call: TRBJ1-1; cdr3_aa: CALIRDTRGTEAFF; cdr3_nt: TGTGCCCTGATCCGGGACACGCGCGGGACTGAAGCTTTCTTT
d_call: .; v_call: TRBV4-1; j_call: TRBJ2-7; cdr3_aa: CASSQDPQRAREQYF; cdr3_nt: TGCGCCAGCAGCCAAGATCCCCAGAGGGCCCGCGAGCAGTACTTC
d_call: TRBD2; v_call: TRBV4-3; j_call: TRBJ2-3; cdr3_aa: CASSQDRRGRDTQYF; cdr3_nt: TGCGCCAGCAGCCAAGATCGTCGCGGGAGGGATACGCAGTATTTT
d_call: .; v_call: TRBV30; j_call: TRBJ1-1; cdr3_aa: CAWIDRYMNTEAFF; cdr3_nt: TGTGCCTGGATCGACAGGTATATGAACACTGAAGCTTTCTTT
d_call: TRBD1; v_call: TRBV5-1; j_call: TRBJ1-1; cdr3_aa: CASSLGFSGGEAFF; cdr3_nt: TGCGCCAGCAGCTTGGGATTTTCAGGGGGTGAAGCTTTCTTT
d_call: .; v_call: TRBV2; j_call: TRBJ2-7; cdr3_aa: CASSEGGLTIYEQYF; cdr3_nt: TGTGCCAGCAGTGAAGGGGGTTTGACCATCTACGAGCAGTACTTC